This T cell receptor beta chain was identified in a study of CD8 T cells in ankylosing spondylitis. Study results and caveats: Disease-linked clones proved CD8+ and comparatively uncommon in peripheral blood.

Germline V gene lookup returns CDR1 DFQATT and CDR2 SNEGSKA (reference sequence). This CDR3 contains 14 residues. Trimming shortened V by 6 bases and J by 8 bases, and 19 bases separated the two germline ends. TCRdb called the 5' RACE reads again in MiXCR, with one record for every CDR3 protein. The data show around 130,000 distinct CDR3 sequences, with roughly an eighth seen just once and 2.5% to 3.5% held by the top ten. As to this clonotype: Its antigen is currently unknown.

Sequencing was carried out using blood, either unsorted or a sorted T cell fraction (not recorded which). The sequence derives from a female donor with ankylosing spondylitis or in good health (not recorded which). The chain combines TRBV20-1 with TRBJ1-4; possible D gene TRBD1, 5 bases. CDR3 in DNA: TGCAGTGCCGAAAGGGCAGGGTCAGGGGAAAAACTGTTTTTT. Its translation is CSAERAGSGEKLFF.